A single sample is the source of the 28 T cell receptor beta chains below, sequenced in a study of PD-L1 blockade in urothelial cancer. Documented time point: pretreatment peripheral blood. Repertoires were generated with immunoSEQ multiplex PCR, while TCRdb's copy carries only in-frame clones and drops some. The sample carries 45,000 to 60,000 clones, about 85% recorded once. The sample was PBMCs, taken around atezolizumab (anti-PD-L1) treatment. These receptors came from a man between 65 and 80 years old with urothelial cancer.

This clone showed up just once. The J gene is TRBJ2-7, the V gene TRBV15; D might be TRBD1 (5 bases). Germline loops: CDR1 LNHNV, CDR2 YYDKDF (reference sequence). The CDR3 is 12 residues long. V gave up 1 base and J gave up 6 bases, with 7 bases separating them. The CDR3 DNA sequence: TGTGCCACCAGCAGAGGGGGCAGCGAGCAGTACTTC. Its translation is CATSRGGSEQYF. The full variable domain, completed using reference TRBV15 and TRBJ2-7, is DAMVIQNPRYQVTQFGKPVTLSCSQTLNHNVMYWYQQKSSQAPKLLFHYYDKDFNNEADTPDNFQSRRPNTSFCFLDIRSPGLGDTAMYLCATSRGGSEQYFGPGTRLTVT.

CDR3: CASSVQGQGSNNEQFF. The DNA of the CDR3 is TGTGCCAGTAGTGTCCAAGGACAGGGTTCCAACAATGAGCAGTTCTTC. The genes are TRBV19 and TRBJ2-1, with 8 bases matching TRBD1. Trimming removed 5 bases from V and 5 bases from J; junction bases left unmatched: 11. CDR1 LNHDA and CDR2 SQIVND come from the germline V gene (reference sequence). This CDR3 is built from 16 residues.

The chain links TRBV2 to TRBJ2-2, with a weak D call TRBD1 (5 bases). The CDR3 has 15 amino acids. Trimming left V 1 base short and J 4 bases short, with 10 bases between. Germline CDR1 reads SNHLY; CDR2 reads FYNNEI. CDR3 amino acids: CASSEDRPTTGELFF. In nucleotides, the CDR3 is TGTGCCAGCAGTGAAGACAGGCCAACCACCGGGGAGCTGTTTTTT.

The chain uses TRBV18 and TRBJ1-1; TRBD1 might be the D (6 bases). Per germline, CDR1 KGHSH and CDR2 LQKENI. The CDR3 runs to 17 residues. V was cut by 0 bases and J by 4 bases, with 18 bases left in between. The CDR3 sequence is CASSPPLGGGRSTEAFF. The CDR3 coding sequence is TGTGCCAGCTCACCACCGCTAGGGGGTGGAAGGAGCACTGAAGCTTTCTTT.

The rearrangement uses TRBV20-1 and TRBJ2-7, with D uncertain. Germline V lookup: CDR1 DFQATT, CDR2 SNEGSKA (reference sequence). V lost 4 bases, J lost 7 bases, and 8 bases lay in between. The CDR3 contains 10 residues. CDR3 in amino acids: CSATNREQYF. Here the CDR3 DNA reads TGCAGTGCTACGAATCGGGAGCAGTACTTC.

The gene calls are TRBV5-4 and TRBJ1-2; D ambiguous. The V gene lost 2 bases and the J gene lost 7 bases, with 24 bases spanning the gap. The CDR3 length is 17 residues. Per the germline V gene, CDR1 is SGHNT and CDR2 is YYREEE (reference sequence). DNA of the CDR3: TGTGCCAGCAGCTTACCTGCTTTCATGCGGGGAAATGGTGGCTACACCTTC. This encodes CASSLPAFMRGNGGYTF.

The chain uses TRBV9 and TRBJ2-1; 7 nucleotides match TRBD1. The CDR3 runs to 16 residues. Germline trimming cut 4 bases from V and 6 bases from J; bases unmatched to any gene: 13. CDR1 and CDR2 from the germline V gene are SGDLS and YYNGEE. The CDR3 loop reads CASSSPLDRVSNEQFF. In DNA, the CDR3 is TGTGCCAGCAGCTCCCCTCTCGACAGGGTTAGCAATGAGCAGTTCTTC.

The chain carries TRBV20-1 and TRBJ1-1; tentatively, D is TRBD1 (6 bases). Trimming took 6 bases from V and 7 from J, leaving 9 bases between them. Per germline, CDR1 DFQATT and CDR2 SNEGSKA (reference sequence). This CDR3 is 10 amino acids long. CDR3 region: CSARGGEAFF. The CDR3 nucleotides read TGCAGTGCCAGGGGTGGTGAAGCTTTCTTT.

CDR3 loop: CASSSGSTNEKLFF. The CDR3 nucleotides are TGTGCCAGCAGTTCGGGATCAACTAATGAAAAACTGTTTTTT. J is TRBJ1-4 and V is TRBV7-9; D ambiguous. Germline CDR1 is SEHNR and CDR2 is FQNEAQ (reference sequence). Deletions cut 6 bases from V and 0 bases from J, with 8 bases between. The CDR3 consists of 14 residues.

The chain joins TRBV28 to TRBJ2-5; 8 nucleotides match TRBD1. Per the germline V gene, CDR1 is MDHEN and CDR2 is SYDVKM. This CDR3 is 16 amino acids long. Trimming took 9 bases from V and 5 from J; bases not matched to a gene: 17. The CDR3 here is CASRDFGQGDGETQYF. The DNA for the CDR3 is TGTGCCAGTCGGGACTTTGGACAGGGCGACGGGGAGACCCAGTACTTC.

This clone is medium-sized in the sample. This chain joins TRBV6-4 and TRBJ2-2; TRBD2 aligns across 12 bases. The CDR3 spans 16 residues. With 0 bases clipped from V and 4 bases from J, the junction kept 0 bases outside the gene matches. Germline V gene sequence: CDR1 MRHNA, CDR2 SNTAGT. The CDR3 DNA follows: TGTGCCAGCAGTGACTCGACTAGCGGGAGCACCGGGGAGCTGTTTTTT. Its translation is CASSDSTSGSTGELFF.

The V gene is TRBV2, the J gene TRBJ1-1; D not certain. Germline V gene data show CDR1 as SNHLY and CDR2 as FYNNEI. V was cut by 5 bases and J by 1 base, with 8 bases left in between. This CDR3 spans 13 amino acids. CDR3 sequence: CASSTDTNTEAFF. CDR3 in DNA: TGTGCCAGCAGTACCGACACGAACACTGAAGCTTTCTTT.

This clone was recorded at least ten times. The chain uses TRBV6-6 and TRBJ2-7; D might be TRBD1 (6 bases). The CDR3 is made up of 14 amino acids. CDR1 MNHNY and CDR2 SVGAGI come from the germline V gene (reference sequence). Trimming took 7 bases from V and 3 from J, leaving 16 bases between them. The CDR3 nucleotides read TGTGCCAGCACTAACCGAACAGGGATCTACGAGCAGTACTTC. Translated, it gives CASTNRTGIYEQYF.

This rearrangement joins TRBV7-3 to TRBJ2-2; no clear D gene. The CDR3 is 15 amino acids. Germline CDR1 reads SGHTA; CDR2 reads FQGTGA. With 5 bases removed from V and 6 bases from J, the gap between germline ends came to 16 bases. Here the CDR3 DNA reads TGTGCCAGCAGCCTACAGACCCACTCGGCCGGGGAGCTGTTTTTT. Translation gives CASSLQTHSAGELFF. Complete variable domain (other parts from reference TRBV7-3 and TRBJ2-2): GAGVSQTPSNKVTEKGKYVELRCDPISGHTALYWYRQSLGQGPEFLIYFQGTGAADDSGLPNDRFFAVRPEGSVSTLKIQRTERGDSAVYLCASSLQTHSAGELFFGEGSRLTVL.

The chain uses TRBV19 and TRBJ2-6, with TRBD2 identical over 7 bases. CDR3 length equals 13 residues. The V and J ends lost 11 bases and 0 bases, in that order; junction bases with no gene match: 1. Germline CDR1 reads LNHDA; CDR2 reads SQIVND (reference sequence). The CDR3 region is CAGGGSGANVLTF. In DNA form, the CDR3 reads TGTGCCGGCGGGGGCTCTGGGGCCAACGTCCTGACTTTC.

The chain is built from TRBV6-6 and TRBJ1-1; the match to TRBD1 covers 8 bases. V lost 6 bases, J lost 5 bases, and 8 bases stayed unmatched. Germline V CDR1 and CDR2: MNHNY, SVGAGI (reference sequence). This CDR3 comprises 14 residues. The CDR3 protein is CASRGTGGGTEAFF. The CDR3, as DNA: TGTGCCAGCAGAGGGACAGGAGGTGGGACTGAAGCTTTCTTT.

A word on this clone: Since a much larger clone is just one base distant, this may be a read error. V gene TRBV6-1 combines with J gene TRBJ1-1; 7 nucleotides agree with TRBD1. Germline lookup yields CDR1 MNHNS and CDR2 SASEGT. The CDR3 is made up of 13 amino acids. CDR3 sequence reads: CVSSDREHTEAFF. The CDR3 DNA follows: TGTGTCAGCAGTGACAGGGAACACACTGAAGCTTTCTTT.

This clone has a single count. The rearrangement uses TRBV7-3 and TRBJ2-1, with TRBD2 identical over 12 bases. Per germline, CDR1 SGHTA and CDR2 FQGTGA. With V trimmed by 1 base and J by 7 bases, 8 bases remained unmatched. CDR3 length equals 17 residues. The CDR3 here is CASSLNPLAGGRNEQFF. Written as DNA, the CDR3 is TGTGCCAGCAGCTTAAACCCTCTAGCGGGGGGGAGAAATGAGCAGTTCTTC.

The rearrangement joins TRBV19 to TRBJ1-2; maybe TRBD1 (5 bases). The V gene lost 6 bases and the J gene lost 5 bases, with 13 bases spanning the gap. This CDR3 has 13 residues. Germline V gene data show CDR1 as LNHDA and CDR2 as SQIVND (reference sequence). CDR3 nucleotides: TGTGCCAGTAGCCCACAGGAGGGATATGGCTACACCTTC. It specifies CASSPQEGYGYTF.

The V and J genes are TRBV4-1 and TRBJ2-1; maybe TRBD2 (6 bases). The CDR3 is 15 amino acids. V lost 0 bases to trimming and J lost 15 bases, with 21 bases between them. Germline-derived CDR1 and CDR2 are MGHRA and YSYEKL. This CDR3 is CASSQDPSDPSPRFF. The CDR3 nucleotides are TGCGCCAGCAGCCAAGACCCTAGCGACCCTTCTCCACGGTTCTTC.

There are a few counts of this clone. The rearrangement links TRBV6-5 to TRBJ1-5, with 11 bases identical to TRBD1. The length of the CDR3 is 15 residues. Unmatched junction bases numbered 6, after V lost 6 bases and J lost 5 bases. Looked up from germline, CDR1 is MNHEY and CDR2 is SVGAGI. The CDR3 here is CASRPGQGADQPQHF. As DNA, the CDR3 is TGTGCCAGCAGACCTGGACAGGGGGCGGATCAGCCCCAGCATTTT.

The chain recombines TRBV5-8 with TRBJ1-1; unclear D gene. Germline V gives CDR1 SGHTS, CDR2 YDEGEE. The CDR3 totals 13 residues. Trimming cost V 0 bases and J 9 bases, with 12 bases left between them. CDR3 sequence: CASSLGETGQAFF. Written as DNA, the CDR3 is TGTGCCAGCAGCTTGGGGGAGACCGGCCAAGCTTTCTTT.

This chain joins TRBV6-5 and TRBJ1-5; TRBD1 is a possible D gene (6 bases). The germline V gene encodes CDR1 MNHEY and CDR2 SVGAGI. V lost 4 bases and J lost 9, with 13 bases in between. The CDR3 extends over 13 amino acids. The chain's CDR3 is CASSSDSRTPQHF. CDR3 bases: TGTGCCAGCAGTTCGGACAGCCGTACGCCCCAGCATTTT.

The chain combines TRBV7-6 with TRBJ2-1; 7 bases are shared with TRBD2. The CDR3 is 14 amino acids. Germline values: CDR1 SGHVS, CDR2 FNYEAQ. The trim removed 5 bases at V and 10 bases at J, leaving 11 bases unmatched. In DNA form, the CDR3 reads TGTGCCAGCAGCACTTCTCGACTAGCACTCGAGCAGTTCTTC. As protein: CASSTSRLALEQFF.

The V and J genes are TRBV6-4 and TRBJ1-1; TRBD1 is a possible D gene (6 bases). V was cut by 6 bases and J by 1 base, with 9 bases left in between. CDR3 length: 13 amino acids. CDR1 is MRHNA and CDR2 is SNTAGT in the germline V gene. In DNA, the CDR3 is TGTGCCAGCAGCGCAGGGGAGAACACTGAAGCTTTCTTT. Translation: CASSAGENTEAFF.

This sequence joins TRBV6-4 and TRBJ2-5, with 8 bases lining up with TRBD1. V lost 8 bases, J lost 5 bases, and 7 bases stayed unmatched. The CDR3 runs to 13 residues. Germline CDR1 is MRHNA and CDR2 is SNTAGT. The CDR3 loop is CASAKNRGETQYF. CDR3 nucleotides: TGTGCCAGCGCAAAAAACAGGGGGGAGACCCAGTACTTC.

The chain employs TRBV7-3 and TRBJ2-3; possibly TRBD1 for D (5 bases). V lost 6 bases and J 2 bases, leaving 9 bases between the germline ends. The CDR3 is 13 amino acids. From germline, CDR1 is SGHTA and CDR2 FQGTGA. CDR3 region: CASRQAITDTQYF. DNA for the CDR3: TGTGCCAGCAGACAGGCAATCACAGATACGCAGTATTTT.

This clone was detected a few times. The J gene is TRBJ1-5, the V gene TRBV6-6; D may be TRBD1 (5 bases). The CDR3 is 14 amino acids. Germline CDR1 is MNHNY and CDR2 is SVGAGI (reference sequence). The V end lost 6 bases, the J end lost 6 bases, and 15 bases lay between the germline ends. The CDR3 DNA reads as TGTGCCAGCAGACCAGGCGGGGGTAGTCAGCCCCAGCATTTT. Protein sequence: CASRPGGGSQPQHF.